This T cell receptor beta chain was observed in a study of cytomegalovirus exposure and HLA in healthy donors. In the study overall: There were around 100 million unique TCR beta sequences, drawn from 200 million or so T cells, in an earlier analysis. Study results and caveats: TCR beta sequences reportedly predicted most subjects' HLA-A and HLA-B alleles accurately.

This clone has more than one count but fewer than ten. What it recognizes is unknown. This PCR relied on a set of 60 Vbeta primers and 13 Jbeta primers. The repertoire was sequenced with immunoSEQ multiplex PCR; TCRdb's copy has only in-frame clones and lacks some. This table has 110,000 to 150,000 clones, about 70% appearing once. Germline CDR1 and CDR2: LNHDA and SQIVND (reference sequence). The length of the CDR3 is 13 residues. Trimming took 4 bases from V and 2 from J, leaving 9 bases between them. V usage is TRBV19 and J usage is TRBJ2-7; a weak D match, TRBD2 (5 bases). The TCR was taken from a woman aged 55-70 years in good health and CMV-seropositive. Sequenced input: PBMCs. DNA for the CDR3: TGTGCCAGTAGTAAGAGCGGACCCTACGAGCAGTACTTC. It translates to CASSKSGPYEQYF.